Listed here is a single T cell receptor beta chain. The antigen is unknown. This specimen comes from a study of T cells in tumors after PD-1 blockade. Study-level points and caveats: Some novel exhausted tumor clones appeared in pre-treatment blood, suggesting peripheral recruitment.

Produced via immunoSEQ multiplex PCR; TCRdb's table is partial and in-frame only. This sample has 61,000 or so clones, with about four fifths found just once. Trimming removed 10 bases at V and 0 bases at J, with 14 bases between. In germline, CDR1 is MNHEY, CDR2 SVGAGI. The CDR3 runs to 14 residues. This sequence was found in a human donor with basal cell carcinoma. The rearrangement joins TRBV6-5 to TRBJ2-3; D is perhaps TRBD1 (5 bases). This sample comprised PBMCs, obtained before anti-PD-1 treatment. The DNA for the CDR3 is TGTGCCACTAGGACACAATATAGCACAGATACGCAGTATTTT. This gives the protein CATRTQYSTDTQYF.